This TCR beta chain originates from a study of immune evolution from preneoplasia to lung adenocarcinoma. Background on the study: HLA loss of heterozygosity: roughly 6.4% AIS, less than 18% MIA, about 30% ADC, none AAH. Study-level points and caveats: From normal lung to invasive adenocarcinoma, top clone frequencies appeared to decrease.

Two lung cancer pathologists independently confirmed each histologic diagnosis. V shed 1 base and J shed 1 base, with 7 bases lying between them. Germline-derived CDR1 and CDR2 are SGHTA and FQGNSA. This CDR3 spans 14 amino acids. Measured with immunoSEQ multiplex PCR; TCRdb has only the in-frame clones, and not every one. Counted here are under 5,000 clones, roughly 88% occurring once; the ten biggest clones make up about 2.7%. As for this clone: Its antigen remains unknown.

The rearrangement links TRBV7-2 to TRBJ2-5; D uncertain. Sequenced input: FFPE invasive lung adenocarcinoma tissue. This TCR derives from a person aged 45 to 59 with lung adenocarcinoma. The CDR3 protein is CASSLGRIQETQYF. CDR3 DNA: TGTGCCAGCAGCTTAGGCCGGATCCAAGAGACCCAGTACTTC.